This T cell receptor (beta chain) was sequenced in a study of PD-1 blockade in classical Hodgkin lymphoma (dated by TCRdb to the early 2020s). Regarding the study in general: Nivolumab dosing was 3 mg/kg intravenously every 2 weeks, continuing until either disease progression or unacceptable toxicity. To define a peripheral blood immune signature of response to PD-1 blockade in classical Hodgkin lymphoma, the study combined TCR beta sequencing with CyTOF. General conclusions and limits of the study: Baseline TCR diversity was reported to be lower in newly diagnosed patients than in healthy donors, and even lower in relapsed/refractory patients. Trial patients achieving complete response had baseline diversity similar to newly diagnosed patients, whereas partial responders and progressors had significantly lower diversity. Patients starting nivolumab less than 1 year after ASCT had lower diversity and were excluded from later analyses to avoid confounding by immune reconstitution. CD4+ but not CD8+ TCR diversity rose significantly by C4D1 (p=0.0027 vs p=0.16), most apparent in complete responders (p=0.02). Only a single clinical trial cohort was studied, and what caused the repertoire differences, possibly disease activity or prior therapy, remained undefined.

What this sample's time point label stands for: cycle 1 day 1 (C1D1), immediately before nivolumab initiation. All trial patients had relapsed after autologous stem cell transplantation, with cohorts A, B and C differing in prior brentuximab vedotin exposure. A Miltenyi CD4+ T cell isolation kit was used for magnetic negative selection to purify CD4+ T cells from thawed PBMCs. A total of over 50 patients with relapsed/refractory classical Hodgkin lymphoma made up the trial cohort, and each patient's best overall response was complete response, partial response or progressive disease. Trial patients were treated with single-agent nivolumab in the multi-cohort phase II CheckMate 205 trial. An independent review committee assessed best overall response by applying the 2007 International Working Group response criteria. Trial PBMCs were collected just before the start of nivolumab (C1D1) and during therapy at cycle 2 day 1 and cycle 4 day 1. Peripheral blood was collected in 8 mL Vacutainer Cell Preparation Tubes, from which PBMCs were isolated by centrifugation and then cryopreserved. Purified CD4+ and CD8+ fractions were prepared only for cases with an additional available PBMC sample. On LS columns in a quadroMACS separator, the magnetically labelled cells were depleted, and the flow-through was collected as the purified fraction.

On this clone itself: Its antigen specificity is not known. The record has no base qualities; no much larger clone is one base away.

Genomic DNA was isolated using the Qiagen DNeasy kit from unsorted PBMCs as well as from negatively selected CD4+ and CD8+ fractions. TCR beta CDR3 regions were amplified by immunoSEQ multiplex PCR using primers annealing to V and J segments. Amplification bias was minimized using a synthetic immune receptor repertoire, and residual bias was removed computationally after sequencing. In the authors' own workflow: Repertoire diversity was quantified as the Shannon entropy index using custom Python scripts. Unsorted, CD4+ and CD8+ repertoires were examined separately, except in combined analyses, for which CD4+ and CD8+ sequences were merged in silico. Clonal expansion was defined as a frequency increase of at least 2-fold after treatment compared with C1D1, and clones undetected at baseline were assigned a pseudocount of 0.5. Singleton clones were defined as clones with 0 or 1 copy at C1D1, and non-singleton clones were defined as clones with 2 or more copies. By matching protein sequences in sorted samples from the same patient, clones expanded in unsorted samples were annotated as CD4+, CD8+ or unknown. Wilcoxon tests on paired samples were used to test diversity changes from C1D1 to C4D1. TCRdb retrieved this table from immuneACCESS and kept in-frame rearrangements only. Not all clones are present; in checked studies, unresolved V genes account for under half, and no reason is known for the remainder. That table supplies the V and J calls and clone size; D and trimming were determined from the DNA. The sample contains some 8,900 clones, roughly four fifths of them found a single time. 12% of the sample lies in the top ten.

This clonotype originated in a human donor with classical Hodgkin lymphoma. The sequencing here drew on CD4+ T cells from blood, taken at baseline.

The CDR3 region has the sequence CASREPAGGFTGELFF. The nucleotide sequence reads TGTGCCAGCAGAGAGCCGGCAGGGGGTTTCACCGGGGAGCTGTTTTTT. The chain uses TRBV27 and TRBJ2-2, and 7 junctional nucleotides match TRBD1. V is pruned by 6 bases and J by 4 bases, leaving 11 bases of the junction without a gene match. Sequences MNHEY (CDR1) and SMNVEV (CDR2) are obtained from the germline V gene (reference sequence). Taken from cysteine to phenylalanine, the CDR3 has 16 residues. The sequence is cut down to CDR3 DNA, 48 bases in frame from base 1.